Each of the 16 T cell receptor beta chains below was sequenced from the same sample in a study of graft-versus-host responses after intestinal transplantation. TCRdb's table, derived via immunoSEQ multiplex PCR, lists solely in-frame clones and lacks some. The data contain about 78,000 clones, roughly 84% of them seen just once; the ten biggest clones take up around 8%. These receptors are not linked to any known antigen. Sequenced here: unstimulated CD8+ T cells sorted from spleen or lymph node cells, sampled before transplant. The receptors derive from a human donor who was the organ donor for an intestinal transplant.

The V and J genes are TRBV7-9 and TRBJ2-2; a weak D match, TRBD1 (5 bases). V lost 6 bases to trimming and J lost 4 bases, with 21 bases between them. The germline V gene encodes CDR1 SEHNR and CDR2 FQNEAQ (reference sequence). The CDR3 is made up of 17 amino acids. CDR3 in DNA: TGTGCCAGCAGAGGGGTGATGACCCGGGTTGGCACCGGGGAGCTGTTTTTT. It yields the protein CASRGVMTRVGTGELFF.

The chain combines TRBV9 with TRBJ1-4; D is possibly TRBD1 (5 bases). The CDR3 runs 15 residues. The germline CDR1 and CDR2 sequences are SGDLS and YYNGEE. V was trimmed by 0 bases and J by 8 bases, leaving 14 bases between them. The CDR3 reads CASSVEGRQDEKLFF. The CDR3 DNA sequence: TGTGCCAGCAGCGTAGAGGGGCGACAAGACGAAAAACTGTTTTTT.

As concerns this clone: Other nucleotide sequences in the sample specify the same CDR3. The V and J genes are TRBV5-6 and TRBJ2-7; unclear D gene. Germline-derived CDR1 and CDR2 are SGHDT and YYEEEE. This CDR3 spans 12 amino acids. The V end lost 0 bases, the J end lost 4 bases, and 5 bases lay between the germline ends. CDR3 nucleotides: TGTGCCAGCAGCTTGGGAGGTTACGAGCAGTACTTC. It yields the protein CASSLGGYEQYF.

This clone occurred a few times. The chain is built from TRBV2 and TRBJ2-7; 10 bases match TRBD1. The CDR3 consists of 15 residues. Losses at the gene ends were 2 bases for V and 2 bases for J; bases not matched to a gene: 3. Germline CDR1 is SNHLY and CDR2 is FYNNEI. The CDR3, as DNA: TGTGCCAGCAGTGAAAGGGGACAGGGGCCCTACGAGCAGTACTTC. Its protein is CASSERGQGPYEQYF.

The V and J genes are TRBV19 and TRBJ1-2; D is possibly TRBD1 (5 bases). Germline values: CDR1 LNHDA, CDR2 SQIVND (reference sequence). The V gene lost 8 bases and the J gene lost 4 bases, with 14 bases spanning the gap. The CDR3 is 13 amino acids. The CDR3, as DNA: TGTGCCAGTTCCTCGGGGGTTTTCTATGGCTACACCTTC. Amino acids: CASSSGVFYGYTF.

The CDR3 nucleotides are TGTGCCAGCAGCGCCGCCGGGACAGGGTACAATGAGCAGTTCTTC. It yields the protein CASSAAGTGYNEQFF. V is TRBV9 and J is TRBJ2-1; 9 bases are shared with TRBD1. CDR1 SGDLS and CDR2 YYNGEE come from the germline V gene. V shed 3 bases and J 4 bases; nucleotides not matched to a gene: 5. There are 15 residues in the CDR3.

The chain links TRBV13 to TRBJ1-1; D uncertain. Germline lookup yields CDR1 PRHDT and CDR2 FYEKMQ (reference sequence). The CDR3 runs to 12 residues. Deletions cut 11 bases from V and 1 base from J, with 11 bases between. In DNA form, the CDR3 reads TGTGCCGTCCAGACTGAGAACACTGAAGCTTTCTTT. As protein: CAVQTENTEAFF. The complete variable domain, with remaining parts taken from reference TRBV13 and TRBJ1-1, reads AAGVIQSPRHLIKEKRETATLKCYPIPRHDTVYWYQQGPGQDPQFLISFYEKMQSDKGSIPDRFSAQQFSDYHSELNMSSLELGDSALYFCAVQTENTEAFFGQGTRLTVV.

The sample holds one count of this clone. V usage is TRBV9 and J usage is TRBJ1-4; D unresolved. The CDR3 is 15 residues long. Looked up from germline, CDR1 is SGDLS and CDR2 is YYNGEE. V gave up 0 bases and J gave up 8 bases, with 14 bases separating them. This chain's CDR3 is CASSVGRGIGEKLFF. The CDR3 region has the DNA TGTGCCAGCAGCGTAGGACGGGGAATTGGGGAAAAACTGTTTTTT.

The chain recombines TRBV7-8 with TRBJ2-1; 10 bases match TRBD2. The CDR3 contains 16 residues. CDR1 is SGHVS, CDR2 FQNEAQ, per germline. The trim removed 7 bases at V and 6 bases at J, leaving 12 bases unmatched. CDR3 sequence reads: CASILERGGPFNEQFF. CDR3 bases: TGTGCCAGCATCCTCGAGCGGGGGGGCCCTTTCAATGAGCAGTTCTTC. Drawing the rest from reference TRBV7-8 and TRBJ2-1, the complete variable domain is GAGVSQSPRYKVAKRGQDVALRCDPISGHVSLFWYQQALGQGPEFLTYFQNEAQLDKSGLPSDRFFAERPEGSVSTLKIQRTQQEDSAVYLCASILERGGPFNEQFFGPGTRLTVL.

The chain recombines TRBV7-3 with TRBJ2-3, with TRBD1 identical over 7 bases. This CDR3 contains 15 residues. The germline gives CDR1 SGHTA, CDR2 FQGTGA. The V gene end was trimmed by 0 bases and the J gene end by 4 bases; junction bases not matched to a gene: 4. DNA of the CDR3: TGTGCCAGCAGCTTAACAGGGGGCTCGTCAGATACGCAGTATTTT. It translates to CASSLTGGSSDTQYF.

The chain is built from TRBV5-3 and TRBJ2-5; 15 bases fit TRBD2. TRBV5-3 is marked as an open reading frame, function uncertain. Trimming cost V 5 bases and J 0 bases; bases outside gene matches: 8. The CDR3 runs 18 residues. The CDR3 reads CARRRGTSGGRYQETQYF. Here the CDR3 DNA reads TGTGCCAGAAGGCGCGGGACTAGCGGGGGGAGGTACCAAGAGACCCAGTACTTC.

This clone has a single count. This CDR3 reads CASSFGRVVYEQYF. Written as DNA, the CDR3 is TGCGCCAGCAGCTTCGGCAGGGTCGTCTACGAGCAGTACTTC. This chain uses TRBV5-1 with TRBJ2-7; D perhaps matches TRBD1 (5 bases). Germline V lookup: CDR1 SGHRS, CDR2 YFSETQ. The CDR3 runs to 14 residues. Trimming pared 2 bases from V and 3 bases from J, leaving 12 bases between.

The chain is built from TRBV19 and TRBJ1-2; D uncertain. The CDR3 totals 13 residues. Germline CDR1 LNHDA, CDR2 SQIVND (reference sequence). V shed 4 bases and J shed 7 bases, with 13 bases lying between them. CDR3 in DNA: TGTGCCAGTAGTACGGCCCTTGTTGGTGGCTACACCTTC. It is translated as CASSTALVGGYTF. Drawing the rest from reference TRBV19 and TRBJ1-2, the complete variable domain is DGGITQSPKYLFRKEGQNVTLSCEQNLNHDAMYWYRQDPGQGLRLIYYSQIVNDFQKGDIAEGYSVSREKKESFPLTVTSAQKNPTAFYLCASSTALVGGYTFGSGTRLTVV.

The rearrangement joins TRBV5-5 to TRBJ1-1, with TRBD1 matching 9 bases. The CDR3 is 16 residues long. Germline trimming cut 1 base from V and 7 bases from J; bases unmatched to any gene: 11. Germline V gene data show CDR1 as SGHKS and CDR2 as YYEKEE (reference sequence). DNA of the CDR3: TGTGCCAGCAGCTTGCGGGGACAGGGTAAGGGGAGTGAAGCTTTCTTT. It encodes CASSLRGQGKGSEAFF. The full variable domain, with the rest looked up from reference TRBV5-5 and TRBJ1-1, is DAGVTQSPTHLIKTRGQQVTLRCSPISGHKSVSWYQQVLGQGPQFIFQYYEKEERGRGNFPDRFSARQFPNYSSELNVNALLLGDSALYLCASSLRGQGKGSEAFFGQGTRLTVV.

The chain carries TRBV30 and TRBJ2-7, with 7 nucleotides matching TRBD2. This CDR3 is built from 14 residues. Germline V gives CDR1 GTSNPN, CDR2 SVGIG (reference sequence). V was clipped by 2 bases and J by 6 bases; unmatched bases: 10. For the CDR3, the DNA is TGTGCCTGGAGTTTCACAACTAGCGCGGGCGAGCAGTACTTC. Protein product: CAWSFTTSAGEQYF.

This clone was detected a few times. The rearrangement joins TRBV28 to TRBJ2-5, with D possibly being TRBD1 or TRBD2 (6 bases each). Deletions cut 7 bases from V and 5 bases from J, with 20 bases between. The V gene's germline CDR1 is MDHEN and CDR2 SYDVKM. The CDR3 runs to 15 residues. The CDR3 reads CASIGGYSGEETQYF. The CDR3 DNA is TGTGCCAGCATCGGGGGCTACAGTGGGGAGGAGACCCAGTACTTC.